This TCR beta chain was captured in a study of blood T cell repertoires in COVID-19. Repertoires were generated with immunoSEQ multiplex PCR, while TCRdb's copy carries only in-frame clones and drops some. This sample yields 150,000 to 200,000 clones, of which more than 80% are seen a single time; 0.53% belongs to the top ten. The CDR3 totals 13 residues. V lost 2 bases to trimming and J lost 8 bases, with 12 bases between them. The germline V gene encodes CDR1 ENHRY and CDR2 SYGVKD. Sequenced input: peripheral blood. The TCR originated in a man aged 50 to 60 with acute or convalescent COVID-19. The chain employs TRBV10-3 and TRBJ1-2; D is undetermined. The CDR3 reads CAISESRGAGYTF. CDR3 nucleotides: TGTGCCATCAGTGAGAGTCGAGGTGCGGGCTACACCTTC.